These T cell receptor beta chains were read from a single sample in a study of identifying expanded T cells in peripheral blood. The method was immunoSEQ multiplex PCR; TCRdb's version includes in-frame clones alone and lacks a portion of them. This repertoire shows about 82,000 clones, approximately 90% found once; its top ten account for 7.3%. Source material: blood. The receptors here all came from a person aged 18 to 70 in good health. The CDR3 runs from the conserved cysteine through the conserved F or W. D genes are given only for firm matches. Size is omitted from some rows. Given values are once, few, many or a class for expanded clones.

j_gene	d_gene	abundance	v_gene	CDR3aa	CDR3nt
TRBJ2-1	TRBD2	.	TRBV10-1	CASSEWGGGGDNEQFF	TGCGCCAGCAGTGAGTGGGGCGGCGGGGGTGACAATGAGCAGTTCTTC
TRBJ2-1	.	.	TRBV5-6	CASSLDFAGGYNEQFF	TGTGCCAGCAGCTTGGACTTTGCTGGCGGCTACAATGAGCAGTTCTTC
TRBJ1-5	TRBD1	.	TRBV28	CASDTTGGVGQPQHF	TGTGCCAGCGACACCACAGGGGGCGTCGGTCAGCCCCAGCATTTT
TRBJ2-4	.	.	TRBV11-3	CASSPRAEGRNIQYF	TGTGCCAGCAGCCCCCGCGCCGAGGGCCGGAACATTCAGTACTTC
TRBJ2-7	TRBD2	medium-sized	TRBV6-1	CASSDQQSGSYEQYF	TGTGCCAGCAGTGACCAGCAAAGCGGGAGCTACGAGCAGTACTTC
TRBJ2-3	.	.	TRBV7-3	CASSLKWGVTDTQYF	TGTGCCAGCAGCTTAAAGTGGGGGGTGACAGATACGCAGTATTTT
TRBJ1-1	TRBD1	.	TRBV9	CASSVDGQVGTEAFF	TGTGCCAGCAGCGTAGATGGACAGGTAGGAACTGAAGCTTTCTTT
TRBJ2-7	.	once	TRBV9	CASSAYTRGPLHEQYF	TGTGCCAGCAGCGCGTATACACGGGGTCCTCTCCACGAGCAGTACTTC
TRBJ2-3	TRBD2	.	TRBV11-3	CASSLHRDYRDTQYF	TGTGCCAGCAGCCTCCACCGGGACTACCGTGATACGCAGTATTTT
TRBJ1-2	TRBD1	.	TRBV14	CASSPIRGQGASYGYTF	TGTGCCAGCAGCCCAATCAGGGGCCAGGGGGCTTCTTATGGCTACACCTTC
TRBJ1-1	.	.	TRBV9	CASSVAGPLGTEAFF	TGTGCCAGCAGCGTAGCTGGACCTTTGGGTACTGAAGCTTTCTTT
TRBJ1-1	.	.	TRBV7-9	CASSFLPGDEAFF	TGTGCCAGCAGCTTTCTACCGGGAGATGAAGCTTTCTTT
TRBJ1-4	.	.	TRBV7-2	CASSYTSTNEKLFF	TGTGCCAGCAGCTACACTTCAACTAATGAAAAACTGTTTTTT
TRBJ2-7	.	.	TRBV7-9	CASSPQGLSYEQYF	TGTGCCAGCAGCCCCCAGGGGCTTTCCTACGAGCAGTACTTC
TRBJ2-3	TRBD2	.	TRBV6-5	CASSSVAGRTDTQYF	TGTGCCAGCAGTTCAGTAGCGGGACGCACAGATACGCAGTATTTT
TRBJ1-2	TRBD1	.	TRBV7-9	CASSLPDRGLQGYTF	TGTGCCAGCAGCTTACCAGACAGGGGGCTACAGGGCTACACCTTC
TRBJ2-3	.	once	TRBV19	CASSSRPRDTQYF	TGTGCCAGTAGTTCCCGGCCGAGGGATACGCAGTATTTT
TRBJ1-2	TRBD1	.	TRBV19	CASSLSPDRGPHGYTF	TGTGCCAGTAGCTTAAGCCCGGACAGGGGTCCACATGGCTACACCTTC
TRBJ2-7	.	once	TRBV11-3	CASSLQLSSYEQYF	TGTGCCAGCAGCTTACAGCTTAGCTCCTACGAGCAGTACTTC
TRBJ2-7	TRBD1	.	TRBV11-2	CASSLEGQNYEQYF	TGTGCCAGCAGCTTAGAGGGACAGAACTACGAGCAGTACTTC
TRBJ2-7	.	.	TRBV5-1	CASSPLDRPYEQYF	TGCGCCAGCAGCCCCCTCGACAGGCCCTACGAGCAGTACTTC
TRBJ2-7	.	.	TRBV2	CASTPRQGYEQYF	TGTGCCAGCACCCCGCGGCAGGGCTACGAGCAGTACTTC
TRBJ2-5	.	.	TRBV2	CASSETSQETQYF	TGTGCCAGCAGTGAAACTAGCCAAGAGACCCAGTACTTC
TRBJ2-3	.	.	TRBV27	CASSLSGGVSTDTQYF	TGTGCCAGCAGTTTATCGGGGGGAGTAAGCACAGATACGCAGTATTTT
TRBJ1-3	.	.	TRBV10-3	CAISEYSGNTIYF	TGTGCCATCAGTGAATACTCTGGAAACACCATATATTTT
TRBJ1-5	.	.	TRBV9	CASSLGTANQPQHF	TGTGCCAGCAGCCTCGGGACGGCCAATCAGCCCCAGCATTTT
TRBJ1-4	TRBD1	.	TRBV25-1	CASTPTGGAMREKLFF	TGTGCCAGCACGCCTACAGGGGGCGCGATGAGAGAAAAACTGTTTTTT
TRBJ1-5	TRBD1	.	TRBV7-2	CASSPTGGSQPQHF	TGTGCCAGCAGCCCTACAGGGGGCAGTCAGCCCCAGCATTTT
TRBJ2-3	TRBD2	once	TRBV10-3	CAISASGGGTDTQYF	TGTGCCATCAGTGCGTCTGGGGGGGGCACAGATACGCAGTATTTT
TRBJ2-3	TRBD1	.	TRBV7-9	CASSHRDRDTDTQYF	TGTGCCAGCAGCCATCGGGACAGGGACACAGATACGCAGTATTTT
TRBJ2-5	TRBD1	.	TRBV19	CASSITGGETQYF	TGTGCCAGTAGTATAACAGGGGGAGAGACCCAGTACTTC
TRBJ2-7	.	.	TRBV7-8	CASSLQGRSYEQYF	TGTGCCAGCAGCTTACAGGGGAGGTCCTACGAGCAGTACTTC
TRBJ2-3	.	.	TRBV29-1	CSVSLATGTDTQYF	TGCAGTGTTTCATTAGCGACGGGCACAGATACGCAGTATTTT
TRBJ1-2	.	.	TRBV9	CASSAGPSYGYTF	TGTGCCAGCAGCGCGGGACCCAGCTATGGCTACACCTTC
TRBJ1-2	.	.	TRBV29-1	CSADKQAGSYGYTF	TGCAGCGCCGATAAACAGGCGGGGAGCTATGGCTACACCTTC
TRBJ1-5	TRBD1	.	TRBV6-1	CASRGQGAGNQPQHF	TGTGCCAGCAGGGGACAGGGGGCTGGGAATCAGCCCCAGCATTTT
TRBJ1-2	TRBD1	.	TRBV19	CASRQKVGQAYGYTF	TGTGCCAGTAGGCAAAAGGTGGGACAGGCCTATGGCTACACCTTC
TRBJ2-2	.	.	TRBV11-1	CASSPQGPNTGELFF	TGTGCCAGCAGCCCGCAGGGTCCGAACACCGGGGAGCTGTTTTTT
TRBJ2-7	.	.	TRBV5-1	CASSLEVATYEQYF	TGCGCCAGCAGCTTGGAGGTTGCCACCTACGAGCAGTACTTC
TRBJ2-7	TRBD1	.	TRBV6-5	CASSTGTGGQRQYF	TGTGCCAGCAGTACGGGGACAGGAGGCCAGAGGCAGTACTTC
TRBJ1-1	.	.	TRBV7-9	CASSLLSIHDTEAFF	TGTGCCAGCAGCTTACTCTCGATTCATGACACTGAAGCTTTCTTT
TRBJ1-5	.	.	TRBV19	CASSGGVALDEQPQHF	TGTGCCAGTAGTGGCGGAGTGGCCCTCGACGAACAGCCCCAGCATTTT
TRBJ1-4	TRBD1	.	TRBV10-3	CAISKTGGREKLFF	TGTGCCATCAGTAAGACAGGGGGTCGGGAAAAACTGTTTTTT
TRBJ2-7	.	.	TRBV6-5	CASSLGNVGEQYF	TGTGCCAGCAGCTTAGGGAATGTGGGGGAGCAGTACTTC
TRBJ2-1	.	.	TRBV25-1	CASRLGDEQFF	TGTGCCAGCAGGTTAGGAGATGAGCAGTTCTTC
TRBJ2-1	TRBD1	.	TRBV11-3	CASSLMRPGGGDEQFF	TGTGCCAGCAGCTTAATGAGGCCAGGGGGTGGGGATGAGCAGTTCTTC